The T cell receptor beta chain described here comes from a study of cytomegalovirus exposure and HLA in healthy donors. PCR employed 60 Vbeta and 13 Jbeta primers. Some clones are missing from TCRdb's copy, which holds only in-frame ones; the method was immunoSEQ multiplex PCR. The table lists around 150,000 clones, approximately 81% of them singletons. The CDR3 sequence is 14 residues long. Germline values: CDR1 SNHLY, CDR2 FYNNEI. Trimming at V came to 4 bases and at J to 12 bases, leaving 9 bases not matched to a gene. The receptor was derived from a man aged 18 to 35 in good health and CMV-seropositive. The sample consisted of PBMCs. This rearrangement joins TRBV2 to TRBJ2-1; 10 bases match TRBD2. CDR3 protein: CASSAGSGGTGQFF. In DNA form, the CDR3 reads TGTGCCAGCAGTGCCGGTAGCGGGGGGACGGGGCAGTTCTTC.